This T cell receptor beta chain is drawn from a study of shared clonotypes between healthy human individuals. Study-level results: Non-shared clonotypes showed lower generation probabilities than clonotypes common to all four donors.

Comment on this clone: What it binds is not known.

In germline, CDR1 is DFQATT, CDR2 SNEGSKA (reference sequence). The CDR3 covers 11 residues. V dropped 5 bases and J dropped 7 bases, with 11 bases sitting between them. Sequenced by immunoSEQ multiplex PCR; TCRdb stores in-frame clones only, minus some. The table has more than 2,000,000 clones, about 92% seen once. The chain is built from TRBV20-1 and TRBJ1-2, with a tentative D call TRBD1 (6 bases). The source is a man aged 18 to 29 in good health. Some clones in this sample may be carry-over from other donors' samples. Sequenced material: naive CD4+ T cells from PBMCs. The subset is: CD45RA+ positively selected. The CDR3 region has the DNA TGCAGTGCTGTACAGGGAGGTGGCTACACCTTC. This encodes CSAVQGGGYTF.